This T cell receptor (beta chain) came from a study of cytotoxic CD8 clonotypes in ibrutinib-treated CLL. The germline V gene encodes CDR1 MRHNA and CDR2 SNTAGT. The CDR3 covers 16 residues. V was shortened by 6 bases and J by 4 bases, with 22 bases between the two germline ends. Whole-study results and caveats: Baseline clonality exceeded age-matched healthy donors and tracked circulating CD8+ T-cell counts. Investigators sampled sustained-remission and progressing patients at differing times. Contraction or stability on treatment characterized the public clonotypes, which were uncommon.

Only in-frame clones appear in the TCRdb table, and some are missing; sequencing was by immunoSEQ multiplex PCR. Of about 140,000 clones in the sample, around 84% were seen once. On this clone itself: Its antigen is unknown.

The sequence was collected from a human donor with chronic lymphocytic leukemia. The rearrangement joins TRBV6-4 to TRBJ2-7; possible D gene TRBD1, 6 bases. The sample was PBMCs, taken after 36 months of ibrutinib treatment. The CDR3: CASSLAATGKRYEQYF. CDR3 DNA: TGTGCCAGCAGCCTGGCGGCTACAGGGAAACGATACGAGCAGTACTTC.